The clone carrying this T cell receptor (beta chain) has at least ten counts. Its antigen is unknown. The data stem from a study of regulatory T cells in long-lasting Graves disease. Arm-PCR of CDR3 regions with iRepertoire HTBI primers generated TCR beta libraries. MiXCR, applied by TCRdb to the multiplex PCR reads, yields one record per CDR3 protein. The data show about 430,000 distinct CDR3 sequences, around 16% seen once. Germline trimming cut 2 bases from V and 4 bases from J; bases unmatched to any gene: 12. This CDR3 spans 17 amino acids. The germline V gene has CDR1 SGHDN and CDR2 FVKESK. General study points: Those with persistent Graves' had less TCR diversity than newly diagnosed patients.

The sample's time point: newly diagnosed GD, antithyroid drugs for less than 3 months. PBMC-extracted RNA yielded the TCR library. These data also formed part of another study, on T cells in Graves' hyperthyroidism and ophthalmopathy. From that second work: With the HTBI primer set, the TCR CDR3 went through a first round of RT-PCR. Most thyroid clonotypes that were expanded above 0.001 also turned up in blood.

V gene TRBV14 combines with J gene TRBJ2-5; 8 bases agree with TRBD2. The source was peripheral blood mononuclear cells (PBMCs), collected at new diagnosis, from a patient treated with antithyroid drugs. The origin of this receptor is a woman in her thirties or forties with Graves disease. The CDR3: CASSQLGRESYVETQYF. DNA of the CDR3: TGTGCCAGCAGCCAACTCGGGAGGGAAAGTTACGTAGAGACCCAGTACTTC.